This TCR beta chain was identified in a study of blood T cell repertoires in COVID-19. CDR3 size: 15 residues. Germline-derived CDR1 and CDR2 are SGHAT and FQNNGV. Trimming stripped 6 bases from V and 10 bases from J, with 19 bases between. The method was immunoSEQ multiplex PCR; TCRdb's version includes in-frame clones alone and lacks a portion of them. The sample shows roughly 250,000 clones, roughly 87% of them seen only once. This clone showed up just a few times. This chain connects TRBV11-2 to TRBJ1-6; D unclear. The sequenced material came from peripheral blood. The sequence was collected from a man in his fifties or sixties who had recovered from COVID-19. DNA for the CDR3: TGTGCCAGCAGACTCCTGGGTACCTTCGGGTCACCCCTCCACTTT. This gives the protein CASRLLGTFGSPLHF.